The 18 T cell receptor beta chains in this list originate from one sample, sequenced in a study of blood T cell repertoires in COVID-19. Clones were read by immunoSEQ multiplex PCR, and TCRdb kept only the in-frame ones, dropping some. The repertoire includes 110,000 or so clones, approximately 90% of them detected once, and roughly 4.4% sits in the top ten. Sequencing was done on a sample of peripheral blood. The receptors were sampled from a woman between 50 and 59 years old with acute or convalescent COVID-19.

CDR3 sequence: CASSPDPIAVYF. In DNA form, the CDR3 reads TGTGCCAGCAGCCCCGACCCAATAGCGGTTTATTTT. The chain uses TRBV3-1 (or the pseudogene TRBV3-2) and TRBJ2-3; tentative D call: TRBD2 (6 bases). In germline, CDR1 is LGHDT, CDR2 YNNKEL (reference sequence). The V end was cut by 4 bases, the J end by 15 bases, with 17 bases between. The CDR3 spans 12 residues.

The chain is built from TRBV28 and TRBJ1-1, with TRBD1 matching 12 bases. Looked up from germline, CDR1 is MDHEN and CDR2 is SYDVKM. CDR3 length: 15 amino acids. The junction had 12 bases not matched to a gene; V was cut back by 4 bases and J by 12 bases. The DNA of the CDR3 is TGTGCCAGCAGTTCCCCGGGGGGACAGGGGGCGAGGACTTTCTTT. This encodes CASSSPGGQGARTFF.

The chain is built from TRBV9 and TRBJ2-1; tentatively, D is TRBD1 (5 bases). The V and J ends lost 3 bases and 4 bases respectively, with 11 bases between them. CDR1 is SGDLS, CDR2 YYNGEE, per germline. CDR3 length: 14 residues. The CDR3 here is CASSEGISYNEQFF. CDR3 in DNA: TGTGCCAGCAGCGAGGGGATTTCTTACAATGAGCAGTTCTTC.

The genes are TRBV24-1 and TRBJ1-5; D gene ambiguous. This CDR3 contains 18 residues. Trimming stripped 4 bases from V and 7 bases from J, with 25 bases between. Germline V gene data show CDR1 as KGHDR and CDR2 as SFDVKD. CDR3 nucleotides: TGTGCCACCAGTGACCCTAGGGTCTCGGACGGGGTTAACCAGCCCCAGCATTTT. This sequence encodes CATSDPRVSDGVNQPQHF.

V and J are TRBV12-3 or TRBV12-4 and TRBJ1-6; D is uncertain. This CDR3 region has 11 residues. The ends were cut back, 1 base at V and 11 bases at J, with 3 bases in the middle. The CDR3 sequence is CASSLVAPLHF. The CDR3 bases are TGTGCCAGCAGTTTAGTAGCACCCCTCCACTTT.

This sequence joins TRBV5-1 and TRBJ2-7, with 7 bases lining up with TRBD1. The CDR3 sequence is 16 residues long. V gave up 0 bases and J gave up 2 bases; unmatched junction bases: 8. Germline loops: CDR1 SGHRS, CDR2 YFSETQ. CDR3 DNA: TGCGCCAGCAGCTTGGGTCAATCAGGGGGAGCCTACGAGCAGTACTTC. It translates to CASSLGQSGGAYEQYF.

The chain carries TRBV12-3 or TRBV12-4 and TRBJ1-4; a possible D gene is TRBD1 (6 bases). Trimming shortened V by 6 bases and J by 8 bases, and 10 bases separated the two germline ends. CDR3 size: 12 residues. CDR3 nucleotide sequence: TGTGCCAGCAGACAAACAGGGGAAAAACTGTTTTTT. It specifies CASRQTGEKLFF.

This clone was recorded only once. As DNA, the CDR3 is TGTGCCAGTAGTTGGGGGACTCAAGAGACCCAGTACTTC. Translated, it gives CASSWGTQETQYF. This chain links TRBV19 with TRBJ2-5; D perhaps matches TRBD2 (6 bases). The germline V gene has CDR1 LNHDA and CDR2 SQIVND (reference sequence). The ends were cut back, 5 bases at V and 2 bases at J, with 9 bases in the middle. The CDR3 extends over 13 amino acids.

The chain has TRBV7-2 and TRBJ2-5, with D tentatively TRBD2 (6 bases). V dropped 5 bases and J dropped 5 bases, with 9 bases sitting between them. Germline V gives CDR1 SGHTA, CDR2 FQGNSA. The CDR3 has 12 amino acids. CDR3 in DNA: TGTGCCAGCAGCCCGGAGGGGGAGACCCAGTACTTC. This gives the protein CASSPEGETQYF.

The rearrangement links TRBV6-5 to TRBJ2-3, with D possibly matching TRBD1 (5 bases). Per the germline V gene, CDR1 is MNHEY and CDR2 is SVGAGI. This CDR3 comprises 14 residues. V gave up 2 bases and J gave up 6 bases, with 12 bases separating them. The CDR3, as DNA: TGTGCCAGCAGTTACCAGGGCGGAAGGGATACGCAGTATTTT. It translates to CASSYQGGRDTQYF.

The rearrangement joins TRBV7-2 to TRBJ1-2, with 7 nucleotides matching TRBD1. The CDR3 spans 16 residues. The germline V gene encodes CDR1 SGHTA and CDR2 FQGNSA. After removal of 3 bases from V and 8 bases from J, the junction contained 15 bases not matched to a gene. The CDR3 region is CASSFTRDSQGGGYTF. For the CDR3, the DNA is TGTGCCAGCAGCTTCACCCGGGACAGCCAAGGCGGAGGCTACACCTTC.

The chain combines TRBV24-1 with TRBJ2-3, with D perhaps matching TRBD2 (6 bases). Germline V gene lookup returns CDR1 KGHDR and CDR2 SFDVKD. The germline V and J ends were trimmed by 3 bases and 4 bases, with 13 bases remaining between them. The CDR3 is made up of 15 amino acids. CDR3 coding DNA: TGTGCCACCAGTGATAGCGGAGGGGTCGCAGATACGCAGTATTTT. Protein product: CATSDSGGVADTQYF.

The V and J genes are TRBV7-3 and TRBJ1-1; possibly TRBD1 for D (6 bases). The CDR3 runs to 13 residues. V lost 5 bases, J lost 1 base, and 8 bases lay in between. Germline assignment: CDR1 SGHTA and CDR2 FQGTGA. This CDR3 reads CASSKQGNTEAFF. In nucleotides, the CDR3 is TGTGCCAGCAGCAAACAGGGGAACACTGAAGCTTTCTTT.

The chain has TRBV4-3 and TRBJ2-7; D perhaps matches TRBD1 (6 bases). V lost 1 base and J 2 bases, leaving 12 bases between the germline ends. CDR1 is LGHNA, CDR2 YSLEER, per germline. This CDR3 has 15 residues. CDR3 in amino acids: CASSQAVRGAYEQYF. The DNA for the CDR3 is TGCGCCAGCAGCCAAGCGGTCAGGGGTGCCTACGAGCAGTACTTC.

The chain is built from TRBV6-5 and TRBJ2-5, with 9 bases lining up with TRBD1. The germline gives CDR1 MNHEY, CDR2 SVGAGI. The length of the CDR3 is 12 residues. J lost 4 bases, V lost 8 bases, and 2 bases had no gene match. CDR3 coding DNA: TGTGCCAGCTCGACAGGGGGAGAGACCCAGTACTTC. Protein: CASSTGGETQYF.

The rearrangement links TRBV7-2 to TRBJ1-3; D gene ambiguous. The CDR3 consists of 15 residues. Per germline, CDR1 SGHTA and CDR2 FQGNSA. Trimming took 5 bases from V and 0 from J, leaving 11 bases between them. The CDR3 DNA reads as TGTGCCAGCAGCCATTCCGTCTACTCTGGAAACACCATATATTTT. It codes for CASSHSVYSGNTIYF. The variable domain in full, with the rest retrieved from reference TRBV7-2 and TRBJ1-3, is GAGVSQSPSNKVTEKGKDVELRCDPISGHTALYWYRQSLGQGLEFLIYFQGNSAPDKSGLPSDRFSAERTGGSVSTLTIQRTQQEDSAVYLCASSHSVYSGNTIYFGEGSWLTVV.

CDR3 in DNA: TGTGCCACCAGTGATCGTTACAGGGGAAAGACTTACAATGAGCAGTTCTTC. Its protein product is CATSDRYRGKTYNEQFF. This chain joins TRBV24-1 and TRBJ2-1; 7 bases align to TRBD1. The CDR3 sequence is 17 residues long. V shed 3 bases, J shed 4 bases, and the junction held 11 bases outside the gene matches. The V gene's germline CDR1 is KGHDR and CDR2 SFDVKD.

This chain connects TRBV5-1 to TRBJ2-5; 11 bases are a match to TRBD1. The J segment lost 4 bases and the V segment lost 2 bases, leaving 4 bases of the junction unmatched. The V gene's germline CDR1 is SGHRS and CDR2 YFSETQ. The CDR3 sequence is 15 residues long. The DNA of the CDR3 is TGCGCCAGCAGCTTCAGGACAGGGGGCCGAGAGACCCAGTACTTC. As protein: CASSFRTGGRETQYF.